This T cell receptor beta chain was identified in a study of blood T cell repertoires in COVID-19. Study details: Spain, Italy and the United States supplied samples that represented acute and convalescent COVID-19. In each case, the material was cDNA or gDNA derived from T cells, B-cell-depleted T cells, or PBMCs.

Sequenced by immunoSEQ multiplex PCR; TCRdb stores in-frame clones only, minus some. The repertoire holds around 230,000 clones, with approximately 80% as singletons. The sequencing sample was made of PBMCs or T cells enriched from blood (not recorded which). This clonotype originated in a man aged 40-49 years who had recovered from COVID-19.

The CDR3 coding sequence is TGTGCCAGCAGCTTAAAGGCGGGAGGAGCCAAAAACATTCAGTACTTC. Protein: CASSLKAGGAKNIQYF. The chain has TRBV11-3 and TRBJ2-4; the match to TRBD2 covers 8 bases. V lost 2 bases to trimming and J lost 0 bases; unmatched junction nucleotides: 3. CDR3 length: 16 residues. Germline V lookup: CDR1 SGHNT, CDR2 YENEEA.